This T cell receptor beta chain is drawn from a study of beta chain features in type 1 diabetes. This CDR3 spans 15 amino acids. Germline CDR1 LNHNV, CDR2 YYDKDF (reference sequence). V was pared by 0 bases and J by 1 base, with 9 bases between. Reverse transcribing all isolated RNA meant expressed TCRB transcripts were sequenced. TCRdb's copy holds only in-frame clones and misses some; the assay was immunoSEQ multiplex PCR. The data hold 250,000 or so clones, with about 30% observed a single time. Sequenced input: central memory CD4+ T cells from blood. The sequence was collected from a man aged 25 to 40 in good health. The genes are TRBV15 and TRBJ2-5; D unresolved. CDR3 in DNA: TGTGCCACCAGCAGAGATCGTCCAGCCCAAGAGACCCAGTACTTC. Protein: CATSRDRPAQETQYF.